This TCR beta chain was captured in a study of STAT3 mutations in large granular lymphocyte leukemia. The study's findings and limits: At least one immunodominant TCR beta clonotype appeared in every T-cell large granular lymphocyte leukemia patient.

From germline, CDR1 is MGHRA and CDR2 YSYEKL. V lost 3 bases and J 2 bases, leaving 11 bases between the germline ends. The CDR3 totals 15 residues. Assay: immunoSEQ multiplex PCR; the TCRdb copy retains only in-frame clones and omits some. This table has some 30,000 clones, 60% to 85% appearing once. This clone was recorded only once. Its antigen is as yet unknown. The chain is built from TRBV4-1 and TRBJ1-5; possible D gene TRBD1, 5 bases. Sequenced material: peripheral blood mononuclear cells. The receptor comes from a woman aged 45-65 years with T-cell large granular lymphocyte leukemia. Some clones in this sample may be carry-over from other donors' samples. The CDR3 is CASSQQGLGNQPQHF. Here the CDR3 DNA reads TGCGCCAGCAGCCAGCAGGGATTGGGCAATCAGCCCCAGCATTTT.